Presented here are 12 T cell receptor beta chains from one specimen sequenced in a study of T-cell memory formation after mild COVID-19. TCRdb passed the 5' RACE reads through MiXCR, listing each CDR3 protein once. Here the sample spans about 390,000 distinct CDR3 sequences, roughly 20% being singletons. Sequenced input: PBMCs or a T cell subset sorted from them (not recorded which). The origin of the receptors is an adult woman who had mild COVID-19 (a few samples of this study predate the infection). Cell type and time point are not known.

The chain combines TRBV29-1 with TRBJ2-3, with D unclear. Germline V gene lookup returns CDR1 SQVTM and CDR2 ANQGSEA. The CDR3 has 12 amino acids. V lost 4 bases, J lost 4 bases, and 9 bases lay in between. As DNA, the CDR3 is TGCAGCGTTGGGAACGGACCAGATACGCAGTATTTT. This gives the protein CSVGNGPDTQYF.

The chain employs TRBV5-6 and TRBJ2-1; the D gene could be TRBD1 or TRBD2 (5 bases each). V lost 4 bases and J lost 11, with 13 bases in between. The CDR3 has 12 residues. Germline CDR1 reads SGHDT; CDR2 reads YYEEEE. CDR3 region: CASSETGRKQFF. The CDR3 DNA reads TGTGCCAGCAGCGAAACGGGACGGAAGCAGTTCTTC.

This chain joins TRBV5-1 and TRBJ2-1; 12 bases fit TRBD2. Germline V lookup: CDR1 SGHRS, CDR2 YFSETQ. V shed 6 bases, J shed 7 bases, and the junction held 5 bases outside the gene matches. This CDR3 spans 14 amino acids. CDR3 residues: CASNRLAGENEQFF. The CDR3 DNA follows: TGCGCCAGCAACAGACTAGCGGGAGAGAATGAGCAGTTCTTC.

Only a few counts were recorded for this clonotype. The rearrangement links TRBV5-5 to TRBJ2-2; D is undetermined. Trimming cost V 2 bases and J 4 bases, with 6 bases left between them. CDR1 and CDR2 from the germline V gene are SGHKS and YYEKEE (reference sequence). The CDR3 sequence is 13 residues long. CDR3 nucleotides: TGTGCCAGCAGCTTACAGAGCACCGGGGAGCTGTTTTTT. It encodes CASSLQSTGELFF.

This clonotype has just a few counts. The V and J genes are TRBV6-2 or TRBV6-3 and TRBJ1-1, with 7 bases that match TRBD1. Looked up from germline, CDR1 is MNHEY and CDR2 is SVGEGT. CDR3 length equals 17 residues. V was pared by 5 bases and J by 2 bases, with 14 bases of the junction left unmatched. This CDR3 reads CASSTTRGTVFNTEAFF. CDR3 coding DNA: TGTGCCAGCAGTACCACCCGCGGGACAGTTTTTAACACTGAAGCTTTCTTT.

The sample holds a few counts of this clonotype. The CDR3 is CASGLGAGAYEQYF. CDR3 coding DNA: TGTGCCAGCGGACTAGGGGCTGGGGCCTACGAGCAGTACTTC. The gene calls are TRBV2 and TRBJ2-7; 7 bases align to TRBD2. CDR3 length: 14 residues. The V segment lost 8 bases and the J segment 2 bases; nucleotides outside the gene matches: 9. Germline V gene lookup returns CDR1 SNHLY and CDR2 FYNNEI. The variable domain in full, with the rest retrieved from reference TRBV2 and TRBJ2-7, is EPEVTQTPSHQVTQMGQEVILRCVPISNHLYFYWYRQILGQKVEFLVSFYNNEISEKSEIFDDQFSVERPDGSNFTLKIRSTKLEDSAMYFCASGLGAGAYEQYFGPGTRLTVT.

The rearrangement uses TRBV27 and TRBJ1-5; D possibly corresponds to TRBD1 (6 bases). V lost 4 bases and J lost 2, with 15 bases in between. There are 16 residues in the CDR3. Germline V lookup: CDR1 MNHEY, CDR2 SMNVEV (reference sequence). CDR3 region: CASSSYPRQGNQPQHF. The CDR3 DNA reads as TGTGCCAGCAGTTCCTACCCGAGACAGGGCAATCAGCCCCAGCATTTT.

In its sample, this clonotype was seen a few times. The rearrangement uses TRBV12-3 or TRBV12-4 and TRBJ2-7; D gene ambiguous. Trimming took off 6 bases at V and 0 bases at J, with 12 bases between the two ends. CDR3 length equals 14 residues. The DNA for the CDR3 is TGTGCCAGCAGCCTAATCTATAGCTCCTACGAGCAGTACTTC. Its translation: CASSLIYSSYEQYF.

This clonotype was seen only a few times. The rearrangement joins TRBV7-8 to TRBJ2-7; TRBD1 agrees at 11 bases. J was trimmed by 5 bases and V by 5 bases; bases with no gene match: 5. Germline CDR1 SGHVS, CDR2 FQNEAQ. CDR3 length: 14 residues. The CDR3: CASSKGQGGHEQYF. For the CDR3, the DNA is TGTGCCAGCAGCAAGGGACAGGGGGGCCACGAGCAGTACTTC.

This clonotype was observed at least ten times. V and J are TRBV12-3 or TRBV12-4 and TRBJ2-7, with 9 bases lining up with TRBD2. There are 12 residues in the CDR3. After removal of 6 bases from V and 8 bases from J, the junction contained 5 bases not matched to a gene. The CDR3 nucleotides are TGTGCCAGCAGAGCGGGGGGTCAGAAGCAGTACTTC. As protein: CASRAGGQKQYF.

The chain couples TRBV3-1 to TRBJ1-4, with D maybe TRBD1 (5 bases). Germline loops: CDR1 LGHDT, CDR2 YNNKEL (reference sequence). The CDR3 contains 16 residues. The V end was cut by 4 bases, the J end by 3 bases, with 15 bases between. The CDR3 reads CASSPPFKGPNEKLFF. CDR3 in DNA: TGTGCCAGCAGCCCCCCATTCAAGGGACCTAATGAAAAACTGTTTTTT. Complete variable domain (other parts from reference TRBV3-1 and TRBJ1-4): DTAVSQTPKYLVTQMGNDKSIKCEQNLGHDTMYWYKQDSKKFLKIMFSYNNKELIINETVPNRFSPKSPDKAHLNLHINSLELGDSAVYFCASSPPFKGPNEKLFFGSGTQLSVL.

This clonotype was picked up many times. This chain links TRBV11-2 with TRBJ2-3; 7 bases line up with TRBD1. V was pared by 6 bases and J by 4 bases, with 4 bases of the junction left unmatched. Looked up from germline, CDR1 is SGHAT and CDR2 is FQNNGV. This CDR3 region has 13 residues. Here the CDR3 DNA reads TGTGCCAGCAGGACAGGGATGTCAGATACGCAGTATTTT. Translating it yields CASRTGMSDTQYF.